This T cell receptor beta chain comes out of a study of T cell responses to AZD1222 COVID-19 vaccine. Study as a whole: Timing groups of about 4 and about 12 weeks for second doses were pooled.

General observations from the study: Two AZD1222 doses significantly raised spike-specific TCR breadth and depth over controls.

The CDR3 is 17 residues long. Germline CDR1 and CDR2: SGHNT and YENEEA. V lost 0 bases to trimming and J lost 4 bases, with 17 bases between them. For this clone: Antigen unknown.

Method: immunoSEQ multiplex PCR; TCRdb's copy keeps in-frame clones and lacks some. The sample lists about 100,000 clones, around 96% occurring once. The chain is built from TRBV11-3 and TRBJ2-3; the D is unclear. This TCR derives from an adult in good health. This specimen consisted of peripheral blood, obtained on day 0 of AZD1222 vaccination. The CDR3 is CASSLDPDRPGPDTQYF. For the CDR3, the DNA is TGTGCCAGCAGCTTAGATCCCGATCGCCCCGGGCCAGATACGCAGTATTTT. Together with reference TRBV11-3 and TRBJ2-3, the CDR3 gives the full variable domain: EAGVVQSPRYKIIEKKQPVAFWCNPISGHNTLYWYLQNLGQGPELLIRYENEEAVDDSQLPKDRFSAERLKGVDSTLKIQPAELGDSAVYLCASSLDPDRPGPDTQYFGPGTRLTVL.